This T cell receptor beta chain was recovered during a study of T cells in women clearing cervical HPV infection. Turning to the study itself: Blood came at first lesion visit for cases, post-clearance for controls. Study-level findings and limits: Repertoire richness, not evenness, was significantly elevated in CIN3+ cases versus controls.

The length of the CDR3 is 18 residues. The V and J ends lost 1 base and 6 bases, in that order; junction bases with no gene match: 15. CDR1 and CDR2 (germline): MGHRA, YSYEKL. About this clone: As yet, its antigen is unknown. The sequence runs out 3 residues before the end of the CDR3; the remainder is reconstructed from the germline J gene.

Repertoires were generated with immunoSEQ multiplex PCR, while TCRdb's copy carries only in-frame clones and drops some. The sample includes tens of thousands of clones. The receptor comes from a woman between 18 and 75 years old with a cervical HPV16 infection that either progressed to CIN3+ or cleared (not recorded which). The chain has TRBV4-1 and TRBJ2-7, with TRBD2 matching 10 bases. Sequencing was carried out using blood buffy coat. CDR3 residues: CASSQVGLAGVVVSEQYF. CDR3 bases read: TGCGCCAGCAGCCAAGTTGGGCTAGCGGGAGTGGTGGTTTCCGAG.